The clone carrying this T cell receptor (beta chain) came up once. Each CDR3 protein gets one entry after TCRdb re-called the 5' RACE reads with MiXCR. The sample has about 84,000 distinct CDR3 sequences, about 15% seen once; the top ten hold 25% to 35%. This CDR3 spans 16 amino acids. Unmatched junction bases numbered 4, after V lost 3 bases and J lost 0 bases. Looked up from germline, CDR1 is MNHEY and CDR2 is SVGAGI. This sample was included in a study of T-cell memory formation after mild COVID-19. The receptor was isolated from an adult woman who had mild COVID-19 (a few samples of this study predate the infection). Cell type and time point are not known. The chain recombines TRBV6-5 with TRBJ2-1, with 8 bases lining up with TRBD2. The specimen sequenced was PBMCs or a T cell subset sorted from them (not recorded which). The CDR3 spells CASSYSGALSYNEQFF. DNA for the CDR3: TGTGCCAGCAGTTATAGCGGGGCCCTCTCCTACAATGAGCAGTTCTTC.